A single sample is the source of the 3 T cell receptor beta chains below, sequenced in a study of blood T cell repertoires in COVID-19. Profiling relied on immunoSEQ multiplex PCR, and the TCRdb table lists in-frame clones only, not all of them. Of roughly 250,000 clones listed, less than 90% are singletons. Material for sequencing was peripheral blood. These receptors all come from a woman aged 25 to 39 with COVID-19, enrolled during active disease.

V gene TRBV18 combines with J gene TRBJ2-2, with 7 positions matching TRBD1. This CDR3 is built from 13 residues. Germline trimming cut 6 bases from V and 5 bases from J; bases unmatched to any gene: 3. The germline CDR1 and CDR2 sequences are KGHSH and LQKENI. Here the CDR3 reads CASSPGQTGELFF. The CDR3 DNA is TGTGCCAGCTCGCCGGGACAGACCGGGGAGCTGTTTTTT. Full variable domain (remainder filled in from reference TRBV18 and TRBJ2-2): NAGVMQNPRHLVRRRGQEARLRCSPMKGHSHVYWYRQLPEEGLKFMVYLQKENIIDESGMPKERFSAEFPKEGPSILRIQQVVRGDSAAYFCASSPGQTGELFFGEGSRLTVL.

This clone was seen a few times. The chain recombines TRBV2 with TRBJ2-5; possible D gene TRBD1, 6 bases. CDR1 SNHLY and CDR2 FYNNEI come from the germline V gene. V gave up 8 bases and J gave up 1 base, with 14 bases separating them. The CDR3 sequence is 14 residues long. The CDR3 DNA follows: TGTGCCAGCTTGGACAGCCCTCCCCAAGAGACCCAGTACTTC. Its translation is CASLDSPPQETQYF.

The chain couples TRBV7-7 to TRBJ2-5; 9 nucleotides align to TRBD2. J was trimmed by 4 bases and V by 5 bases; bases with no gene match: 14. CDR1 SSHAT and CDR2 FNYEAQ come from the germline V gene (reference sequence). The CDR3 is made up of 17 amino acids. Written as DNA, the CDR3 is TGTGCCAGCAGCCGTATCGCGGCGGGGGGGCCTGGAGAGACCCAGTACTTC. It encodes CASSRIAAGGPGETQYF.